This TCR beta chain derives from a study of beta chain features in type 1 diabetes. Study-wide context: Fewer than 140,000,000 sorted cells were examined across all samples. Overall study findings and caveats: A moderate, significant TCRB CDR3 shortening appeared in type 1 diabetes across four CD4+ subsets.

This clone occurred a few times. The antigen remains undetermined. The entirety of the isolated RNA underwent reverse transcription, so expressed TCRB transcripts were sequenced. Read counts averaged roughly 3.7 million for samples of naive, central memory and regulatory T cells. Produced via immunoSEQ multiplex PCR; TCRdb's table is partial and in-frame only. This table has roughly 220,000 clones, more than 15% appearing once. Germline V gene sequence: CDR1 GTSNPN, CDR2 SVGIG (reference sequence). The CDR3 has 13 amino acids. The V end was cut by 1 base, the J end by 7 bases, with 13 bases between. Using CD45RO/CCR7/CD25/CD127/CD95/CD27, CD4+ naive, central memory, regulatory and stem cell-like memory cells were sorted.

The source of this sequence is a man under 40 with type 1 diabetes. This chain connects TRBV30 to TRBJ1-1; D is perhaps TRBD1 (6 bases). The sequencing sample was made of naive CD4+ T cells from blood. CDR3 nucleotide sequence: TGTGCCTGGAGTGGTCAGGGGAACGGTGAAGCTTTCTTT. Translation: CAWSGQGNGEAFF.